Below, one TCR beta chain is given with its context. The antigen is not known. One end of the junction fails to match germline, which may point to a read error. This specimen belongs to a study of T cells in Graves' hyperthyroidism and ophthalmopathy. Points from the study as a whole: Ophthalmopathy was distinguished from stable hyperthyroidism by 13 V-J signatures. The model's output predicted ophthalmopathy at a median of roughly 6.9 months prior to onset.

In patients aged 18 to 65, hyperthyroidism was newly diagnosed, with duration under 2 months. This CDR3 region has 16 residues. Amplification yielded TCR beta CDR3 regions, with RNA transcripts as the source. Researchers ran a first-round RT-PCR on the TCR CDR3 using the HTBI primer set. Using its own MiXCR run on the multiplex PCR reads, TCRdb lists one record per CDR3 protein. The sample yields 270,000 or so distinct CDR3 sequences, approximately 26% seen once. Sequenced input: blood. This receptor was taken from a man in his forties with Graves' hyperthyroidism that later progressed to Graves' ophthalmopathy. V usage is TRBV12-3 or TRBV12-4 and J usage is TRBJ2-5; 9 bases match TRBD1. DNA of the CDR3: TGTGCCATCAGTGAGGCCGGGACAGGGCGTTTAGAGACCCAGTACTTC. Translating it yields CAISEAGTGRLETQYF.